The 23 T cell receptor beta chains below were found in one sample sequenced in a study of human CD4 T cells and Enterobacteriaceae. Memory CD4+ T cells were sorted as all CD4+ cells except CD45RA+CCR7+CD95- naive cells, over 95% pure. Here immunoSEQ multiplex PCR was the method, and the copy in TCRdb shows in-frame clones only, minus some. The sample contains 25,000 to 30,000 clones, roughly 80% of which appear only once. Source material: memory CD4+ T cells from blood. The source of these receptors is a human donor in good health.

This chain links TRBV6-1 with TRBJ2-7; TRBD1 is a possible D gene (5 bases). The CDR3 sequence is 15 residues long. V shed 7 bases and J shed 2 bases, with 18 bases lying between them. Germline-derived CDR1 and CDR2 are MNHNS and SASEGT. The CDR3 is CASIRSRTLPYEQYF. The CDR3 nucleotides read TGTGCCAGCATCCGTAGCAGGACATTACCCTACGAGCAGTACTTC.

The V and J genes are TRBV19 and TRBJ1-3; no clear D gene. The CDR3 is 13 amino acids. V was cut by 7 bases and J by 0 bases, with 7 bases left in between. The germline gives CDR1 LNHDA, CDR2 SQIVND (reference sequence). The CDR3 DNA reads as TGTGCCAGTAACGAGAACTCTGGAAACACCATATATTTT. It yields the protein CASNENSGNTIYF.

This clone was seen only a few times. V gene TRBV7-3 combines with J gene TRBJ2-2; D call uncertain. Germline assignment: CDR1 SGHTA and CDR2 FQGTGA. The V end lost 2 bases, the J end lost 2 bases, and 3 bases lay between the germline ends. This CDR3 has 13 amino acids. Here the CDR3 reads CASSLSNTGELFF. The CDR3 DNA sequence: TGTGCCAGCAGCTTATCAAACACCGGGGAGCTGTTTTTT.

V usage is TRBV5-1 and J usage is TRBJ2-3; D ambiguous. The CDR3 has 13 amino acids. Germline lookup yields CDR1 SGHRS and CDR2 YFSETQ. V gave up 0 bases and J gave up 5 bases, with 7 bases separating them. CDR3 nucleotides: TGCGCCAGCAGCTTGGGACCCCTAGATACGCAGTATTTT. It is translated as CASSLGPLDTQYF.

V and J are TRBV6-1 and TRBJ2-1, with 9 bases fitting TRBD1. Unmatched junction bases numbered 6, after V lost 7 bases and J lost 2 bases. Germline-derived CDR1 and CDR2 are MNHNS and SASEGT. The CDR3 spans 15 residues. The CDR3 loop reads CASTSDRGAYNEQFF. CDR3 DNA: TGTGCCAGCACCTCCGACAGGGGGGCCTACAATGAGCAGTTCTTC.

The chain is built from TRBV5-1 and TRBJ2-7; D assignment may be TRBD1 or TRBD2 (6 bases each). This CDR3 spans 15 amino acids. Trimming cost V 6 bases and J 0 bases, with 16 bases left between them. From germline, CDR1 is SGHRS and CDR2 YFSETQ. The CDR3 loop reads CASKPSRGLSYEQYF. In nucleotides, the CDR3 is TGCGCCAGCAAACCCTCTCGGGGGCTCTCCTACGAGCAGTACTTC.

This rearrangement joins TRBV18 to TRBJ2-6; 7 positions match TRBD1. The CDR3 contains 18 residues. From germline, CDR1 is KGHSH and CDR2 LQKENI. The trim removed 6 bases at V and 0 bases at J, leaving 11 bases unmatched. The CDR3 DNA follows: TGTGCCAGCTCTCAGAAGATGGGACAGCTCTCTGGGGCCAACGTCCTGACTTTC. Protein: CASSQKMGQLSGANVLTF.

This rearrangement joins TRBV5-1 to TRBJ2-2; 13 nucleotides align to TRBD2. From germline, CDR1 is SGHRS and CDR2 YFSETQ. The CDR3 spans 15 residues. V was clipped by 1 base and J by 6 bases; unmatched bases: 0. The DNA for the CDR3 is TGCGCCAGCAGCTTGACTAGCGGGAGGGCCGGGGAGCTGTTTTTT. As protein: CASSLTSGRAGELFF. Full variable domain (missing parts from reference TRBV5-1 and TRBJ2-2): KAGVTQTPRYLIKTRGQQVTLSCSPISGHRSVSWYQQTPGQGLQFLFEYFSETQRNKGNFPGRFSGRQFSNSRSEMNVSTLELGDSALYLCASSLTSGRAGELFFGEGSRLTVL.

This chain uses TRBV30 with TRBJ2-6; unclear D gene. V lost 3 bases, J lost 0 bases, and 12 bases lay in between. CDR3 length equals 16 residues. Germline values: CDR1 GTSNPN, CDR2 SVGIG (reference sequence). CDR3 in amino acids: CAWSRKISSGANVLTF. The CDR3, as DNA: TGTGCCTGGAGCCGGAAAATATCCTCTGGGGCCAACGTCCTGACTTTC.

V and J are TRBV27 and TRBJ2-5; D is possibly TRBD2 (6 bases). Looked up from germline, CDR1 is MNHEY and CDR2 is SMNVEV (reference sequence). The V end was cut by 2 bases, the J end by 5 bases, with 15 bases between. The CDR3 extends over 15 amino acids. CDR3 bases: TGTGCCAGCAGTTTAGGTAGCGGCCCTCGTGAGACCCAGTACTTC. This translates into CASSLGSGPRETQYF.

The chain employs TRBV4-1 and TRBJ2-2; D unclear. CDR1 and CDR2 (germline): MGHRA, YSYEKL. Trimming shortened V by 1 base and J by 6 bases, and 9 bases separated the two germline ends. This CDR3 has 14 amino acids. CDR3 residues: CASSQVPTSGELFF. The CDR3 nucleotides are TGCGCCAGCAGCCAAGTACCGACATCCGGGGAGCTGTTTTTT.

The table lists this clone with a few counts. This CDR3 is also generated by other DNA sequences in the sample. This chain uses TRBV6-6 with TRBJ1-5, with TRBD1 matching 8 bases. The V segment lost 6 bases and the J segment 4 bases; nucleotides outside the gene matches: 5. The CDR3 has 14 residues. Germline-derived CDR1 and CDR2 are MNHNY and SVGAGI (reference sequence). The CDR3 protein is CASSGQGRNQPQHF. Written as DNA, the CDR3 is TGTGCCAGCAGCGGACAGGGACGTAATCAGCCCCAGCATTTT.

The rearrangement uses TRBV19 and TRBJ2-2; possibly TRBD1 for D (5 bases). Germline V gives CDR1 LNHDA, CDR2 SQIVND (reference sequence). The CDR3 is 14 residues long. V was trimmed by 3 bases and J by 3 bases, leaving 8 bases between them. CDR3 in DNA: TGTGCCAGTAGTATCTGGACATACACCGGGGAGCTGTTTTTT. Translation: CASSIWTYTGELFF.

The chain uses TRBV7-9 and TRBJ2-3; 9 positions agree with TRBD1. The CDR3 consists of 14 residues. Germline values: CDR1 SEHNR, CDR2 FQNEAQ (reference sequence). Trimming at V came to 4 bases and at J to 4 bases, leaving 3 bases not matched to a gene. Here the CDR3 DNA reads TGTGCCAGCAGCTCCCGGACAGGGGCAGATACGCAGTATTTT. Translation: CASSSRTGADTQYF. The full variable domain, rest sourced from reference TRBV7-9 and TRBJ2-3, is DTGVSQNPRHKITKRGQNVTFRCDPISEHNRLYWYRQTLGQGPEFLTYFQNEAQLEKSRLLSDRFSAERPKGSFSTLEIQRTEQGDSAMYLCASSSRTGADTQYFGPGTRLTVL.

The DNA for the CDR3 is TGTGCCAGCAGTTCTCCGGGACAGGGGGCTAGCGAGCAGTACTTC. Amino acids: CASSSPGQGASEQYF. The chain recombines TRBV28 with TRBJ2-7; TRBD1 aligns across 12 bases. From germline, CDR1 is MDHEN and CDR2 SYDVKM. The ends lost 4 bases at V and 6 bases at J; junction bases unmatched: 7. This CDR3 contains 15 residues.

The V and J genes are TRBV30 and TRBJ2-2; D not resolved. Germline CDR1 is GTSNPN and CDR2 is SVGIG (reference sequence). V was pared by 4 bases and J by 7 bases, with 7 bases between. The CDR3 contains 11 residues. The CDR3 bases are TGTGCCTGGAACTGGTTCGGGGAGCTGTTTTTT. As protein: CAWNWFGELFF.

The chain's CDR3 is CASSSRTGSNTGELFF. The DNA of the CDR3 is TGTGCCAGCAGCTCACGGACAGGCTCGAACACCGGGGAGCTGTTTTTT. The gene calls are TRBV7-2 and TRBJ2-2; 7 bases are a match to TRBD1. The CDR3 extends over 16 amino acids. The trim removed 4 bases at V and 0 bases at J, leaving 5 bases unmatched. Germline loops: CDR1 SGHTA, CDR2 FQGNSA.

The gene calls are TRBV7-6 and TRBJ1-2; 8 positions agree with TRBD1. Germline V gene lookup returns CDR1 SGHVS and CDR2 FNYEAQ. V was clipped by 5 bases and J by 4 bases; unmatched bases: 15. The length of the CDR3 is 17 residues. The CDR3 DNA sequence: TGTGCCAGCAGCGGGACAGGACCCCACGTCTACCCCTATGGCTACACCTTC. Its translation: CASSGTGPHVYPYGYTF. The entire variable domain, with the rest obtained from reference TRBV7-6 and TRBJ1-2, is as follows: GAGVSQSPRYKVTKRGQDVALRCDPISGHVSLYWYRQALGQGPEFLTYFNYEAQQDKSGLPNDRFSAERPEGSISTLTIQRTEQRDSAMYRCASSGTGPHVYPYGYTFGSGTRLTVV.

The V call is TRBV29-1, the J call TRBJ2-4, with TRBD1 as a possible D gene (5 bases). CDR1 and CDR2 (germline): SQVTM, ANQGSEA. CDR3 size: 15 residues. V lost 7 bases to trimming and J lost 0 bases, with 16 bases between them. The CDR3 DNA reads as TGCAGCGCCTTGGCAGGGTTCGTAGCCAAAAACATTCAGTACTTC. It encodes CSALAGFVAKNIQYF.

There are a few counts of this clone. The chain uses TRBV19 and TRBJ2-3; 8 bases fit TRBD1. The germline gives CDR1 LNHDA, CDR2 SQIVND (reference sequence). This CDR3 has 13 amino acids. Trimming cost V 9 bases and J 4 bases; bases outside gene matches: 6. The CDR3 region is CASEDRGPDTQYF. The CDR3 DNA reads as TGTGCCAGCGAAGACAGGGGCCCAGATACGCAGTATTTT.

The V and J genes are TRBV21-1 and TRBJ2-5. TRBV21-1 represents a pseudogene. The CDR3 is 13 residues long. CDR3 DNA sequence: TGTGCCAGCAGCAAAGAGGTAGTGGAGACCCAGTACTTC. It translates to CASSKEVVETQYF.

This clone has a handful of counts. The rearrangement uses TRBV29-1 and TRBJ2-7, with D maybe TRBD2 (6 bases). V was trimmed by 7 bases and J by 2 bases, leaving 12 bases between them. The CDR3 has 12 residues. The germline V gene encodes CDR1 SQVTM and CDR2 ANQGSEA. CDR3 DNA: TGCAGCGCGGGAGCGACTGCCTACGAGCAGTACTTC. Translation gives CSAGATAYEQYF.

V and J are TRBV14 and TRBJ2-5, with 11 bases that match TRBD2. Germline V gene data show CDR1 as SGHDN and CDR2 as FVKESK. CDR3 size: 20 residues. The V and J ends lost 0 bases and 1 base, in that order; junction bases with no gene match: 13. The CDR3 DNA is TGTGCCAGCAGCCAAGATCGGCTAGCGGGAGGCTATCCCTTCCAAGAGACCCAGTACTTC. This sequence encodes CASSQDRLAGGYPFQETQYF. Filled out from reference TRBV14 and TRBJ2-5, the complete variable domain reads EAGVTQFPSHSVIEKGQTVTLRCDPISGHDNLYWYRRVMGKEIKFLLHFVKESKQDESGMPNNRFLAERTGGTYSTLKVQPAELEDSGVYFCASSQDRLAGGYPFQETQYFGPGTRLLVL.